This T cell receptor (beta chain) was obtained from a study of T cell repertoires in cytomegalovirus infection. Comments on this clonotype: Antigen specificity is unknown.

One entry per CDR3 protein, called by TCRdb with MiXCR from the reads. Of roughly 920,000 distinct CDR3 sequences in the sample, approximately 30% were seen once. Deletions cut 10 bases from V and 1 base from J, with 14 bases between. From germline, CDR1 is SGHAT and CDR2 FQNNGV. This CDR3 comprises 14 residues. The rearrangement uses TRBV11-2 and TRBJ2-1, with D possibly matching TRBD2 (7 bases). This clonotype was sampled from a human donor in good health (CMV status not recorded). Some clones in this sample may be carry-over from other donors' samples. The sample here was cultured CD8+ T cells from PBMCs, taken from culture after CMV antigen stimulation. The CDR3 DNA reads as TGTGCCACCCTGGGGGGGGCATCCTACAATGAGCAGTTCTTC. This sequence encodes CATLGGASYNEQFF.